A single sample is the source of the 20 T cell receptor beta chains below, sequenced in a study of cytomegalovirus exposure and HLA in healthy donors. PCR used 60 Vbeta primers and 13 Jbeta primers. This table comes from immunoSEQ multiplex PCR, and its TCRdb copy is limited to in-frame clones, with some not included. The sample has 100,000 to 150,000 clones; approximately 60% are singletons. The material sequenced was PBMCs. The receptors originated from a woman aged 35 to 49 in good health and CMV-seronegative.

This clone turned up a few times. The chain is built from TRBV5-6 and TRBJ2-6, with D hard to call. V was cut by 2 bases and J by 0 bases, with 9 bases left in between. The V gene's germline CDR1 is SGHDT and CDR2 YYEEEE. The CDR3 is 16 amino acids. The CDR3 spells CASSFPGSSGANVLTF. In DNA, the CDR3 is TGTGCCAGCAGCTTTCCAGGCTCCTCTGGGGCCAACGTCCTGACTTTC.

The chain employs TRBV28 and TRBJ2-7; TRBD1 might be the D (6 bases). Per the germline V gene, CDR1 is MDHEN and CDR2 is SYDVKM. Trimming pared 7 bases from V and 1 base from J, leaving 11 bases between. CDR3 size: 13 residues. CDR3 in amino acids: CASNVGASYEQYF. CDR3 DNA sequence: TGTGCCAGCAACGTGGGGGCTTCCTACGAGCAGTACTTC. Supplemented by reference TRBV28 and TRBJ2-7, the full variable domain reads DVKVTQSSRYLVKRTGEKVFLECVQDMDHENMFWYRQDPGLGLRLIYFSYDVKMKEKGDIPEGYSVSREKKERFSLILESASTNQTSMYLCASNVGASYEQYFGPGTRLTVT.

The chain employs TRBV7-2 and TRBJ2-3; D perhaps matches TRBD1 (5 bases). The CDR3 runs 13 residues. Trimming left V 4 bases short and J 4 bases short, with 9 bases between. In germline, CDR1 is SGHTA, CDR2 FQGNSA. This chain's CDR3 is CASSSGHPDTQYF. CDR3 coding DNA: TGTGCCAGCAGCTCAGGACACCCAGATACGCAGTATTTT.

The chain employs TRBV12-5 and TRBJ2-5; 7 bases align to TRBD1. The V gene end was trimmed by 4 bases and the J gene end by 1 base; junction bases not matched to a gene: 12. In germline, CDR1 is LGHNT, CDR2 FRNRAP. The CDR3 is 17 amino acids. The CDR3 reads CASGSRHTRGSQETQYF. The CDR3 DNA reads TGTGCTAGTGGTTCGCGCCACACCAGGGGGTCCCAAGAGACCCAGTACTTC. Complete variable domain (other parts from reference TRBV12-5 and TRBJ2-5): DARVTQTPRHKVTEMGQEVTMRCQPILGHNTVFWYRQTMMQGLELLAYFRNRAPLDDSGMPKDRFSAEMPDATLATLKIQPSEPRDSAVYFCASGSRHTRGSQETQYFGPGTRLLVL.

A single count supports this clone. V usage is TRBV29-1 and J usage is TRBJ1-1, with a tentative D call TRBD1 (5 bases). Trimming cost V 5 bases and J 0 bases, with 19 bases left between them. CDR1 is SQVTM and CDR2 is ANQGSEA in the germline V gene. The CDR3 has 16 residues. The CDR3 DNA is TGCAGCGTTTTTGTTCGGGGCGGGACTTTGAACACTGAAGCTTTCTTT. It yields the protein CSVFVRGGTLNTEAFF.

V and J are TRBV2 and TRBJ1-6; no clear D gene. Trimming pared 3 bases from V and 9 bases from J, leaving 12 bases between. The CDR3 covers 14 residues. The germline CDR1 and CDR2 sequences are SNHLY and FYNNEI. The CDR3 is CASSEAETVSPLHF. The DNA of the CDR3 is TGTGCCAGCAGTGAGGCAGAAACCGTTTCACCCCTCCACTTT.

The J gene is TRBJ2-1, the V gene TRBV11-2, with 11 bases matching TRBD2. The CDR3 has 14 residues. Trimming removed 3 bases from V and 9 bases from J; junction bases left unmatched: 4. CDR1 is SGHAT and CDR2 is FQNNGV in the germline V gene. CDR3 coding DNA: TGTGCCAGCAGCTTGACTAGCGGGGCTCTTGAGCAGTTCTTC. This codes for CASSLTSGALEQFF.

This clone came up a few times. CDR3 DNA sequence: TGTGCCAGCAGTGCGGGAATCCGGGGGGGCTATGGCTACACCTTC. Its protein product is CASSAGIRGGYGYTF. V and J are TRBV2 and TRBJ1-2, with a weak D call TRBD1 (5 bases). V gave up 4 bases and J gave up 4 bases, with 16 bases separating them. The CDR3 consists of 15 residues. The germline gives CDR1 SNHLY, CDR2 FYNNEI.

This rearrangement joins TRBV7-3 to TRBJ1-1; 9 nucleotides line up with TRBD1. The germline gives CDR1 SGHTA, CDR2 FQGTGA. The CDR3 consists of 13 residues. Unmatched junction bases numbered 5, after V lost 5 bases and J lost 7 bases. Here the CDR3 reads CASSPDRGGEAFF. The DNA for the CDR3 is TGTGCCAGCAGCCCCGACAGGGGGGGTGAAGCTTTCTTT.

The rearrangement uses TRBV18 and TRBJ2-7, with a possible D match to TRBD2 (6 bases). The V end lost 3 bases, the J end lost 3 bases, and 12 bases lay between the germline ends. In germline, CDR1 is KGHSH, CDR2 LQKENI. The CDR3 runs to 14 residues. CDR3 coding DNA: TGTGCCAGCTCACCGCCAAGGGGAGGCTACGAGCAGTACTTC. Protein: CASSPPRGGYEQYF.

The CDR3 DNA sequence: TGTGCCAGCAGTTTAAGAGGGTCCGCTGGAAACACCATATATTTT. This gives the protein CASSLRGSAGNTIYF. V usage is TRBV27 and J usage is TRBJ1-3, with D uncertain. Looked up from germline, CDR1 is MNHEY and CDR2 is SMNVEV (reference sequence). V lost 2 bases to trimming and J lost 2 bases, with 10 bases between them. This CDR3 comprises 15 residues.

The chain couples TRBV30 to TRBJ2-5; 8 nucleotides align to TRBD1. From germline, CDR1 is GTSNPN and CDR2 SVGIG (reference sequence). The CDR3 loop spans 13 amino acids. With 7 bases clipped from V and 5 bases from J, the junction kept 9 bases outside the gene matches. CDR3: CASHQGARETQYF. The CDR3 region has the DNA TGTGCCTCACATCAGGGGGCTCGGGAGACCCAGTACTTC.

This clone showed up just a few times. The chain joins TRBV29-1 to TRBJ2-1, with D possibly matching TRBD1 (6 bases). The length of the CDR3 is 12 residues. Trimming left V 7 bases short and J 3 bases short, with 10 bases between. Germline CDR1 reads SQVTM; CDR2 reads ANQGSEA. The CDR3 coding sequence is TGCAGCGCTTGGACAGACTACAATGAGCAGTTCTTC. Amino acids: CSAWTDYNEQFF.

This chain links TRBV27 with TRBJ2-1; 7 bases are a match to TRBD1. V was clipped by 7 bases and J by 9 bases; unmatched bases: 6. This CDR3 has 12 amino acids. CDR1 and CDR2 (germline): MNHEY, SMNVEV (reference sequence). Here the CDR3 reads CASKQGHGEQFF. The CDR3, as DNA: TGTGCCAGCAAACAGGGGCACGGTGAGCAGTTCTTC.

V is TRBV7-2 and J is TRBJ2-1, with a tentative D call TRBD1 (6 bases). V was cut by 5 bases and J by 10 bases, with 9 bases left in between. CDR1 and CDR2 (germline): SGHTA, FQGNSA. The CDR3 totals 11 residues. In DNA form, the CDR3 reads TGTGCCAGCAGCCGCGGACAGGAGCAGTTCTTC. This sequence encodes CASSRGQEQFF.

The chain employs TRBV9 and TRBJ2-5; D may be TRBD1 (6 bases). The CDR3 covers 14 residues. The V gene's germline CDR1 is SGDLS and CDR2 YYNGEE. Between the trimmed V and J ends, which lost 3 bases and 5 bases, there was a span of 14 bases. This CDR3 is CASSATQGRETQYF. In DNA, the CDR3 is TGTGCCAGCAGCGCAACACAGGGTAGGGAGACCCAGTACTTC.

This sequence joins TRBV2 and TRBJ2-1; 11 bases line up with TRBD2. Per the germline V gene, CDR1 is SNHLY and CDR2 is FYNNEI. The junction had 5 bases not matched to a gene; V was cut back by 10 bases and J by 6 bases. This CDR3 contains 13 residues. CDR3 DNA: TGTGCCATTAGCGGGGGGGCCAGCAATGAGCAGTTCTTC. Translated, it gives CAISGGASNEQFF.

V usage is TRBV6-5 and J usage is TRBJ1-3; 7 positions agree with TRBD1. Germline lookup yields CDR1 MNHEY and CDR2 SVGAGI. The CDR3 is 14 amino acids. With V trimmed by 2 bases and J by 4 bases, 2 bases remained unmatched. The CDR3 spells CASSYTGQGNTIYF. CDR3 in DNA: TGTGCCAGCAGTTACACGGGACAGGGAAACACCATATATTTT.

The V call is TRBV7-9, the J call TRBJ1-6, with D unclear. V shed 7 bases and J shed 7 bases, with 14 bases lying between them. CDR1 and CDR2 (germline): SEHNR, FQNEAQ (reference sequence). The CDR3 has 14 amino acids. CDR3 DNA: TGTGCCAGCAATAGCCCCGGCTACAATTCACCCCTCCACTTT. Translated, it gives CASNSPGYNSPLHF.

V usage is TRBV30 and J usage is TRBJ1-6; 8 bases agree with TRBD1. The CDR3 runs 15 residues. The V gene end was trimmed by 4 bases and the J gene end by 6 bases; junction bases not matched to a gene: 8. Germline V gene sequence: CDR1 GTSNPN, CDR2 SVGIG (reference sequence). CDR3 sequence (DNA): TGTGCCTGGACCCTGGACGGGACAGGTAATTCACCCCTCCACTTT. Protein product: CAWTLDGTGNSPLHF.